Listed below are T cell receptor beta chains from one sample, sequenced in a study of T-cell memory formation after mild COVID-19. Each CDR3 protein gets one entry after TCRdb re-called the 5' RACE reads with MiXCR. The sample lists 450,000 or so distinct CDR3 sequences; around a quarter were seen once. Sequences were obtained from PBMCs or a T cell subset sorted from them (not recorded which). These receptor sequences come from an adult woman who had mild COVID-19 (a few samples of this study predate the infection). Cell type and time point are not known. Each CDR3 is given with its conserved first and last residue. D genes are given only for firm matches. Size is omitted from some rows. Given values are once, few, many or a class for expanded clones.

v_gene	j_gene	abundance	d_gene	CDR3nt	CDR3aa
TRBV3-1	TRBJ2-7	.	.	TGTGCCAGCAGCCAGGGACTTTGGGGAAGGGGAAAAAGGTACGAGCAGTACTTC	CASSQGLWGRGKRYEQYF
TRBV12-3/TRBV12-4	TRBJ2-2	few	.	TGTGCCAGCAGTTTAGACGAGGGGGTGAACACCGGGGAGCTGTTTTTT	CASSLDEGVNTGELFF
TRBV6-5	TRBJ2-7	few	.	TGTGCCAGCAGGTTCAGCTCGGGTCGCGAGCAGTACTTC	CASRFSSGREQYF
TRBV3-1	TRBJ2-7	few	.	TGTGCCAGCAGCTTATGGACAGCAACTAGGGACGAGCAGTACTTC	CASSLWTATRDEQYF
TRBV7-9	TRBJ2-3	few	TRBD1	TGTGCCAGCAGCGTGGGACAGGGGATTACAGATACGCAGTATTTT	CASSVGQGITDTQYF
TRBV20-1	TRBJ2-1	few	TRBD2	TGCAGTGCTAGGGGACAGCCCAGCGGGGGGGCCAATGAGCAGTTCTTC	CSARGQPSGGANEQFF
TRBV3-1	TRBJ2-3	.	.	TGTGCCAGCAGCCAAGATGTGGTAGCAACAGATACGCAGTATTTT	CASSQDVVATDTQYF
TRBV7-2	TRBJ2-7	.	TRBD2	TGTGCCAGCAGCTCGGGACTAGTGACCCACGAGCAGTACTTC	CASSSGLVTHEQYF
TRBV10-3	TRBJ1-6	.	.	TGTGCCATCAGTGCGGATCCGGGTGATTCACCCCTCCACTTT	CAISADPGDSPLHF
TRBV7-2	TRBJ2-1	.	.	TGTGCCAGCAGCCGATATGTGAATGAGCAGTTCTTC	CASSRYVNEQFF
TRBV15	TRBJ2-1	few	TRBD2	TGTGCCACCAGCAGACTAGCGGACTACAATGAGCAGTTCTTC	CATSRLADYNEQFF